This is a list of T cell receptor beta chains from one sample in a study of blood T cell repertoires in COVID-19. The protocol was immunoSEQ multiplex PCR, while the TCRdb copy is restricted to in-frame clones and leaves out a portion. The data hold roughly 380,000 clones, with approximately 84% observed a single time. Specimen: PBMCs or T cells enriched from blood (not recorded which). The receptors shown here come from a woman in her twenties or thirties who had recovered from COVID-19. CDR3s include the opening cysteine and the closing phenylalanine or tryptophan. A D gene is named only where the DNA matches it firmly. Size is stated for part of the rows, as once, few or many counts, or as a class when the clone is expanded.

D: TRBD2; length: 16; size: few; J: TRBJ2-7; V: TRBV28; CDR3: CASSGTANLAGVEQYF; DNA: TGTGCCAGCAGCGGGACAGCCAATCTAGCGGGAGTCGAGCAGTACTTC
D: -; length: 14; size: -; J: TRBJ1-5; V: TRBV2; CDR3: CASSLETSNQPQHF; DNA: TGTGCCAGCTCCCTAGAGACTAGCAATCAGCCCCAGCATTTT
D: -; length: 16; size: -; J: TRBJ1-6; V: TRBV2; CDR3: CASSLDERPYNSPLHF; DNA: TGTGCCAGCAGCCTAGATGAAAGGCCTTATAATTCACCCCTCCACTTT
D: -; length: 14; size: -; J: TRBJ2-7; V: TRBV5-8; CDR3: CASSFLGGLDEQYF; DNA: TGTGCCAGCAGCTTCCTCGGGGGGCTCGACGAGCAGTACTTC
D: -; length: 12; size: few; J: TRBJ2-2; V: TRBV5-1; CDR3: CASSSDTGELFF; DNA: TGCGCCAGCAGTTCGGACACCGGGGAGCTGTTTTTT
D: -; length: 13; size: -; J: TRBJ1-1; V: TRBV18; CDR3: CASSRPSVTEAFF; DNA: TGTGCCAGCTCACGTCCTTCAGTCACTGAAGCTTTCTTT
D: TRBD1; length: 15; size: -; J: TRBJ1-5; V: TRBV28; CDR3: CASSSGQGARQPQHF; DNA: TGTGCCAGCAGTTCGGGACAGGGGGCACGACAGCCCCAGCATTTT
D: TRBD1; length: 15; size: many; J: TRBJ1-3; V: TRBV19; CDR3: CACQSGQGKGNTIYF; DNA: TGTGCCTGTCAATCGGGACAGGGTAAAGGAAACACCATATATTTT
D: -; length: 13; size: -; J: TRBJ2-1; V: TRBV11-3; CDR3: CASSLFFGNEQFF; DNA: TGTGCCAGCAGCTTATTTTTCGGTAATGAGCAGTTCTTC
D: TRBD1; length: 16; size: -; J: TRBJ2-7; V: TRBV3-1/TRBV3-2; CDR3: CASSQDLGQGSYEQYF; DNA: TGTGCCAGCAGCCAAGATCTGGGACAGGGGTCCTACGAGCAGTACTTC
D: -; length: 16; size: -; J: TRBJ2-7; V: TRBV7-2; CDR3: CASSLAPGISSYEQYF; DNA: TGTGCCAGCAGCCTAGCTCCGGGTATCAGCTCCTACGAGCAGTACTTC
D: -; length: 13; size: -; J: TRBJ1-6; V: TRBV6-5; CDR3: CASSQAGPSPLHF; DNA: TGTGCCAGCAGCCAAGCGGGGCCTTCACCCCTCCACTTT
D: -; length: 15; size: -; J: TRBJ1-2; V: TRBV9; CDR3: CASSVAGGPNYGYTF; DNA: TGTGCCAGCAGCGTAGCGGGGGGACCCAACTATGGCTACACCTTC
D: -; length: 14; size: -; J: TRBJ1-3; V: TRBV11-2; CDR3: CASSRDFSGNTIYF; DNA: TGTGCCAGCAGCCGGGACTTCTCTGGAAACACCATATATTTT
D: -; length: 15; size: -; J: TRBJ2-3; V: TRBV2; CDR3: CASILPGRGTDTQYF; DNA: TGTGCCAGCATCCTCCCGGGTCGTGGCACAGATACGCAGTATTTT
D: -; length: 13; size: once; J: TRBJ2-1; V: TRBV7-9; CDR3: CASNPDSYNEQFF; DNA: TGTGCCAGCAACCCAGACTCCTACAATGAGCAGTTCTTC
D: TRBD1; length: 12; size: -; J: TRBJ1-2; V: TRBV27; CDR3: CASSRQGNGYTF; DNA: TGTGCCAGCAGTAGACAGGGGAATGGCTACACCTTC
D: -; length: 13; size: -; J: TRBJ1-2; V: TRBV11-1; CDR3: CASRTDGNYGYTF; DNA: TGTGCCAGCAGAACCGACGGGAACTATGGCTACACCTTC
D: -; length: 16; size: -; J: TRBJ1-5; V: TRBV6-5; CDR3: CASSYALPAGNQPQHF; DNA: TGTGCCAGCAGTTACGCCCTCCCGGCCGGGAATCAGCCCCAGCATTTT
D: -; length: 13; size: -; J: TRBJ1-1; V: TRBV9; CDR3: CASSVEQYTEAFF; DNA: TGTGCCAGCAGCGTAGAACAGTACACTGAAGCTTTCTTT
D: -; length: 13; size: -; J: TRBJ1-2; V: TRBV29-1; CDR3: CSVEWADYYGYTF; DNA: TGCAGCGTTGAATGGGCGGACTACTATGGCTACACCTTC
D: -; length: 16; size: -; J: TRBJ1-3; V: TRBV3-1/TRBV3-2; CDR3: CASSPVGVYSGNTIYF; DNA: TGTGCCAGCAGCCCGGTGGGAGTCTACTCTGGAAACACCATATATTTT
D: -; length: 14; size: few; J: TRBJ1-2; V: TRBV29-1; CDR3: CSVENQQDIIGYTF; DNA: TGCAGCGTTGAAAACCAGCAGGACATTATTGGCTACACCTTC
D: TRBD1; length: 14; size: -; J: TRBJ2-7; V: TRBV10-3; CDR3: CAISEGGTGYEQYF; DNA: TGTGCCATCAGTGAGGGTGGGACAGGTTACGAGCAGTACTTC
D: -; length: 16; size: -; J: TRBJ2-1; V: TRBV7-8; CDR3: CASSSSGTPTYNEQFF; DNA: TGTGCCAGCAGCTCCTCCGGGACTCCTACCTACAATGAGCAGTTCTTC
D: TRBD1; length: 16; size: -; J: TRBJ1-5; V: TRBV19; CDR3: CASSVLQGASNQPQHF; DNA: TGTGCCAGTAGTGTTTTACAGGGGGCGAGCAATCAGCCCCAGCATTTT
D: -; length: 13; size: -; J: TRBJ1-4; V: TRBV12-3/TRBV12-4; CDR3: CASSLSTNEKLFF; DNA: TGTGCCAGCAGTCTCTCAACTAATGAAAAACTGTTTTTT
D: -; length: 13; size: once; J: TRBJ2-1; V: TRBV28; CDR3: CASSFIERNEQFF; DNA: TGTGCCAGCAGTTTCATAGAACGAAATGAGCAGTTCTTC
D: -; length: 13; size: -; J: TRBJ2-5; V: TRBV12-3/TRBV12-4; CDR3: CASSLGLKETQYF; DNA: TGTGCCAGCAGTCTGGGGCTCAAAGAGACCCAGTACTTC
D: TRBD1; length: 11; size: -; J: TRBJ1-5; V: TRBV10-3; CDR3: CATGTDQPQHF; DNA: TGTGCCACCGGGACAGATCAGCCCCAGCATTTT
D: -; length: 11; size: -; J: TRBJ2-3; V: TRBV2; CDR3: CAGAGTDTQYF; DNA: TGTGCCGGGGCGGGCACAGATACGCAGTATTTT
D: TRBD1; length: 16; size: -; J: TRBJ1-3; V: TRBV27; CDR3: CASSAGQPFSGNTIYF; DNA: TGTGCCAGCAGTGCGGGACAGCCCTTCTCTGGAAACACCATATATTTT
D: -; length: 16; size: -; J: TRBJ2-2; V: TRBV3-1/TRBV3-2; CDR3: CASSHPPGSNTGELFF; DNA: TGTGCCAGCAGCCACCCACCCGGGTCGAACACCGGGGAGCTGTTTTTT
D: -; length: 15; size: -; J: TRBJ2-7; V: TRBV19; CDR3: CASSPLGEGAYEQYF; DNA: TGTGCCAGTAGTCCCCTAGGGGAAGGTGCGTACGAGCAGTACTTC
D: -; length: 16; size: once; J: TRBJ1-4; V: TRBV4-2; CDR3: CASSEFPGRFNEKLFF; DNA: TGTGCCAGCAGCGAATTTCCCGGGAGATTTAATGAAAAACTGTTTTTT
D: -; length: 11; size: -; J: TRBJ2-2; V: TRBV2; CDR3: CASSGSGELFF; DNA: TGTGCCAGCAGTGGGAGCGGGGAGCTGTTTTTT
D: -; length: 15; size: -; J: TRBJ1-5; V: TRBV28; CDR3: CASSFLRDSNQPQHF; DNA: TGTGCCAGCAGTTTCCTCCGGGATAGCAATCAGCCCCAGCATTTT
D: -; length: 15; size: -; J: TRBJ2-7; V: TRBV5-6; CDR3: CASSPNPGLSYEQYF; DNA: TGTGCCAGCAGCCCGAATCCAGGCCTCTCCTACGAGCAGTACTTC
D: -; length: 14; size: -; J: TRBJ2-5; V: TRBV3-1/TRBV3-2; CDR3: CASSPSRDQETQYF; DNA: TGTGCCAGCAGCCCTTCGAGGGACCAAGAGACCCAGTACTTC
D: TRBD1; length: 17; size: -; J: TRBJ1-2; V: TRBV11-2; CDR3: CASRGRDSPQGYYGYTF; DNA: TGTGCCAGCAGAGGCCGGGACAGTCCTCAGGGGTACTATGGCTACACCTTC
D: TRBD2; length: 15; size: -; J: TRBJ2-1; V: TRBV3-1/TRBV3-2; CDR3: CASSQLQAGGNEQFF; DNA: TGTGCCAGCAGCCAGTTGCAAGCGGGGGGGAATGAGCAGTTCTTC
D: TRBD2; length: 15; size: -; J: TRBJ2-5; V: TRBV7-3; CDR3: CASSFSGGFQETQYF; DNA: TGTGCCAGCAGCTTTAGCGGGGGGTTCCAAGAGACCCAGTACTTC